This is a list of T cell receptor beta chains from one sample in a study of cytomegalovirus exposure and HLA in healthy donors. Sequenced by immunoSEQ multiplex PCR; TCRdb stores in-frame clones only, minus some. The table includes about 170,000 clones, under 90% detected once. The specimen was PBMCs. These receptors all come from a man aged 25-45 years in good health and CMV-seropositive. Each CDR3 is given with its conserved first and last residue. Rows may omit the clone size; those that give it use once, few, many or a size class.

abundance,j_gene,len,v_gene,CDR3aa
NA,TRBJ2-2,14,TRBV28,CAPLCGEYTGELFF
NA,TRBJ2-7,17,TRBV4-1,CASSQERRGTRRNEQYF
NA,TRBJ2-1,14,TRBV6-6,CASSRDRVNNEQFF
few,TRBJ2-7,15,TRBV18,CASSPGEGTAYEQYF
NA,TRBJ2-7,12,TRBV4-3,CASSPRGYEQYF
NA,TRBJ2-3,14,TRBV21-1,CASSKEHPTDTQYF
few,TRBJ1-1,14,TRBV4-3,CASSQVKTGTEAFF
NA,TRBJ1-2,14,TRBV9,CASSVTDGGYGYTF
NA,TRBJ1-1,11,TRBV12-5,CASGWGDEAFF
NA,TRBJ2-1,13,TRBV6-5,CTSSPLRESEQFF
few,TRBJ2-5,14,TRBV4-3,CASSQGGQGETQYF
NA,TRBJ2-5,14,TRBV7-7,CASSLVAGGETQYF
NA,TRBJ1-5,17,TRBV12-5,CASGLVFNVVSNQPQHF
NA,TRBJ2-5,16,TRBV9,CASSRSPGGGRETQYF
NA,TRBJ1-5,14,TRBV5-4,CASSSRVEPVPQHF
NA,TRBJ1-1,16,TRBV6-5,CASSYRVLQGGTEAFF
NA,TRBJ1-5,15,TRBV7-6,CASSLESGFGQPQHF
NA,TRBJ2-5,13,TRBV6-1,CASRYSIQETQYF
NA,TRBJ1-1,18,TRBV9,CASSVGGGGGRLNTEAFF
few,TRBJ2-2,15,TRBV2,CASGTSGRAAGELFF
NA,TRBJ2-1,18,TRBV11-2,CASSLVDTLTGAYNEQFF
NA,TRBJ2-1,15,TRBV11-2,CASSLGGGPHNEQFF
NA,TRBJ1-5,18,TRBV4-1,CASSQGVGSRGPNQPQHF
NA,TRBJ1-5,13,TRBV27,CASSGGAWQPQHF
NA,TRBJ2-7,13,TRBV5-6,CASSKLERAEQYF
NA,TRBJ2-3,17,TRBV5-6,CASSLALSGGMADTQYF
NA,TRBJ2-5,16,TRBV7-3,CASSPSLGQGSETQYF
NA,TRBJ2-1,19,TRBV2,CANSEGKLPTSGRGNEQFF
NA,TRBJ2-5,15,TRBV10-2,CASRPDLRERETQYF
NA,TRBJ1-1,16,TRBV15,CATSRDVGRMNTEAFF
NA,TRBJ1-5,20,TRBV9,CASSAQRDREWVYSNQPQHF
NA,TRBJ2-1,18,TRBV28,CASRGTSGTDDSYNEQFF
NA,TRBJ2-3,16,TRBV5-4,CASSQGLAGPTDTQYF
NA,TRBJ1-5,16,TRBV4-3,CASSQDGGLGNQPQHF
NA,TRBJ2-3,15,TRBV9,CASSVGIVDTDTQYF
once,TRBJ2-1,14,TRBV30,CAWVSGSSYNEQFF
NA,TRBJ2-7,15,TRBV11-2,CASSLVGGLNYEQYF
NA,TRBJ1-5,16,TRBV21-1,CASSDWDRGHGQPQHF